The rows below give T cell receptor beta chains drawn from one sample of a study of blood T cell repertoires in COVID-19. Method: immunoSEQ multiplex PCR; TCRdb's copy keeps in-frame clones and lacks some. The sample has fewer than 500,000 clones, 86% seen once. The sample consisted of peripheral blood. The receptors originated from a woman aged 25 to 39 with active or convalescent COVID-19. CDR3s include the opening cysteine and the closing phenylalanine or tryptophan. The D gene is left open where the match is weak. Size is omitted from some rows. Given values are once, few, many or a class for expanded clones.

j_gene | d_gene | v_gene | abundance | CDR3nt | CDR3aa
TRBJ1-2 | NA | TRBV5-6 | NA | TGTGCCAGCAGCTTGGACTTCACACCAGAGGATTATGGCTACACCTTC | CASSLDFTPEDYGYTF
TRBJ1-5 | TRBD1 | TRBV27 | many | TGTGCCAGCAGTTTATTGGGACAGGGGGATCAGCCCCAGCATTTT | CASSLLGQGDQPQHF
TRBJ1-5 | NA | TRBV12-3/TRBV12-4 | once | TGTGCCAGCACGGTGTACGGTCAGCCCCAGCATTTT | CASTVYGQPQHF
TRBJ2-1 | TRBD2 | TRBV29-1 | NA | TGCAGCGGTGGGGGAGGGACGGTCGGAGAGAGGAATGAGCAGTTCTTC | CSGGGGTVGERNEQFF
TRBJ1-1 | NA | TRBV6-5 | NA | TGTGCCAGCAAGACTTCCTTGGACACTGAAGCTTTCTTT | CASKTSLDTEAFF
TRBJ2-7 | NA | TRBV5-1 | NA | TGCGCCAGCAGCTTAGACAGCCCCTACGAGCAGTACTTC | CASSLDSPYEQYF
TRBJ1-2 | NA | TRBV19 | NA | TGTGCCAGTAGTATGGTGCAGGACTATGGCTACACCTTC | CASSMVQDYGYTF
TRBJ2-2 | TRBD2 | TRBV5-1 | NA | TGCGCCAGCAGCCCGGAAATGGGGGGGTTCCCCGGGGAGCTGTTTTTT | CASSPEMGGFPGELFF
TRBJ2-4 | NA | TRBV5-4 | NA | TGTGCCAGCAGCTTGGCCGGCCAGACTACCAAAAACATTCAGTACTTC | CASSLAGQTTKNIQYF
TRBJ2-1 | TRBD1 | TRBV3-1/TRBV3-2 | NA | TGTGCCAGCAGCCCTCGACACACGGACAGGTACAATGAGCAGTTCTTC | CASSPRHTDRYNEQFF
TRBJ1-5 | NA | TRBV2 | NA | TGTGCCAGCAGTGAGGGGGAGGTTGGTCAGCCCCAGCATTTT | CASSEGEVGQPQHF
TRBJ2-7 | TRBD2 | TRBV3-1/TRBV3-2 | NA | TGTGCCAGCAGCCTCGATGGTGGTAGCGGGAGTTTGATTCCCTACGAGCAGTACTTC | CASSLDGGSGSLIPYEQYF
TRBJ1-2 | NA | TRBV25-1 | NA | TGTGCCAGCAGTGAGGGGAGTGCCTATGGCTACACCTTC | CASSEGSAYGYTF
TRBJ1-1 | TRBD1 | TRBV9 | NA | TGTGCCAGCAGCCCGTGGACAGGGCTGAACACTGAAGCTTTCTTT | CASSPWTGLNTEAFF
TRBJ2-5 | TRBD2 | TRBV11-1 | NA | TGTGCCAGCAGCTTTGCGGGAGGCCTAGAGACCCAGTACTTC | CASSFAGGLETQYF
TRBJ2-7 | TRBD1 | TRBV27 | NA | TGTGCCAGCAGCCCGGACAGGGGCTACTACGAGCAGTACTTC | CASSPDRGYYEQYF